The rows below give T cell receptor beta chains drawn from one sample of a study of post-analysis software for immune sequencing data. MiXCR was run by TCRdb on the PCR reads, yielding one entry per CDR3 protein. The sample holds hundreds of thousands of distinct CDR3 sequences, 55% to 60% seen once. Sequenced: blood. The receptor source for this set is a girl aged 2 to 10 with multiple sclerosis. CDR3s include the opening cysteine and the closing phenylalanine or tryptophan. Each record gives: V gene, clone size, J gene, CDR3 protein. Clone size, where shown, is once, few, many, or a class for clones that have expanded.

V gene: TRBV7-3; clone size: few; J gene: TRBJ2-1; CDR3 protein: CASSSLGLAGALYNEQFF
V gene: TRBV4-1; clone size: few; J gene: TRBJ2-7; CDR3 protein: CASSQGAQGAYEQYF
V gene: TRBV29-1; clone size: NA; J gene: TRBJ1-1; CDR3 protein: CSAMGQMNTEAFF
V gene: TRBV29-1; clone size: few; J gene: TRBJ2-3; CDR3 protein: CSVERDPGDTQYF
V gene: TRBV2; clone size: NA; J gene: TRBJ2-2; CDR3 protein: CASSDWRGRTGELFF
V gene: TRBV4-2; clone size: few; J gene: TRBJ2-7; CDR3 protein: CASSQTDSKDDEQYF
V gene: TRBV29-1; clone size: few; J gene: TRBJ1-5; CDR3 protein: CSVGAEGFGNQPQHF
V gene: TRBV20-1; clone size: NA; J gene: TRBJ2-6; CDR3 protein: CSAEISSGANVLTF
V gene: TRBV4-1; clone size: NA; J gene: TRBJ2-3; CDR3 protein: CASSQQPLATSTDTQYF
V gene: TRBV29-1; clone size: few; J gene: TRBJ2-3; CDR3 protein: CSAERTGTSDTQYF
V gene: TRBV5-5; clone size: NA; J gene: TRBJ2-5; CDR3 protein: CASSLGQTGRETQYF
V gene: TRBV12-3/TRBV12-4; clone size: NA; J gene: TRBJ2-1; CDR3 protein: CASSSMTGGPRSEQFF
V gene: TRBV27; clone size: few; J gene: TRBJ2-7; CDR3 protein: CASSHTTSHEQYF
V gene: TRBV5-1; clone size: few; J gene: TRBJ2-1; CDR3 protein: CASSLVAGGAYNEQFF
V gene: TRBV12-3/TRBV12-4; clone size: NA; J gene: TRBJ2-1; CDR3 protein: CASSLPGQGSEQFF
V gene: TRBV12-3/TRBV12-4; clone size: few; J gene: TRBJ2-3; CDR3 protein: CASSFSGGSDTQYF
V gene: TRBV15; clone size: NA; J gene: TRBJ2-5; CDR3 protein: CATSRGETGSRQYF
V gene: TRBV13; clone size: NA; J gene: TRBJ2-1; CDR3 protein: CASSPYHEQFF
V gene: TRBV7-2; clone size: NA; J gene: TRBJ2-1; CDR3 protein: CASSPWLGNEQFF
V gene: TRBV5-1; clone size: once; J gene: TRBJ2-3; CDR3 protein: CASSLSAGYTDTQYF
V gene: TRBV20-1; clone size: NA; J gene: TRBJ2-7; CDR3 protein: CSATGRNLVYEQYF
V gene: TRBV29-1; clone size: NA; J gene: TRBJ2-2; CDR3 protein: CSVGGHALPGELFF
V gene: TRBV5-1; clone size: NA; J gene: TRBJ2-7; CDR3 protein: CASSLDLATGISYEQYF
V gene: TRBV27; clone size: NA; J gene: NA; CDR3 protein: CASSRMTSGYEQYF
V gene: TRBV5-5; clone size: NA; J gene: TRBJ1-5; CDR3 protein: CASSWVPERPNQPQHF
V gene: TRBV12-3/TRBV12-4; clone size: few; J gene: NA; CDR3 protein: CASSKLLRQGPGGETQYF
V gene: TRBV5-6; clone size: NA; J gene: TRBJ1-2; CDR3 protein: CASTYPGTNDFNYGYTF
V gene: TRBV12-3/TRBV12-4; clone size: NA; J gene: TRBJ2-3; CDR3 protein: CASSPEGGTQYF
V gene: TRBV20-1; clone size: few; J gene: TRBJ2-1; CDR3 protein: CSAPKGGGSGYEQFF
V gene: TRBV7-9; clone size: few; J gene: TRBJ2-1; CDR3 protein: CASSFAGGPREQFF
V gene: TRBV5-1; clone size: NA; J gene: TRBJ2-1; CDR3 protein: CASSLDGTSGNEQFF
V gene: TRBV12-5; clone size: NA; J gene: TRBJ1-5; CDR3 protein: CASGPGVHTYSNQPQHF
V gene: TRBV29-1; clone size: NA; J gene: TRBJ2-3; CDR3 protein: CSVNGLAGVVDTQYF
V gene: TRBV20-1; clone size: NA; J gene: TRBJ2-3; CDR3 protein: CSASPLQRPTDTQYF
V gene: TRBV3-1; clone size: NA; J gene: TRBJ2-1; CDR3 protein: CASSQVTGSPEQFF
V gene: TRBV4-1; clone size: NA; J gene: TRBJ2-5; CDR3 protein: CASSQNSEFQETQYF
V gene: TRBV5-5; clone size: NA; J gene: TRBJ2-4; CDR3 protein: CASSLEREENIQYF
V gene: TRBV7-2; clone size: NA; J gene: TRBJ1-5; CDR3 protein: CASSLDLSRGNQPQHF
V gene: TRBV6-2/TRBV6-3; clone size: NA; J gene: TRBJ2-6; CDR3 protein: CASSYLTAGANVLTF
V gene: TRBV7-9; clone size: NA; J gene: TRBJ1-2; CDR3 protein: CASSLPGALNYGYTF
V gene: TRBV4-3; clone size: NA; J gene: TRBJ2-1; CDR3 protein: CASSQGGLSGPRSYNEQFF
V gene: TRBV7-6; clone size: NA; J gene: TRBJ2-3; CDR3 protein: CASSGLSSTDTQYF
V gene: TRBV19; clone size: NA; J gene: TRBJ2-1; CDR3 protein: CASSPRTGSPHNEQFF
V gene: TRBV27; clone size: few; J gene: TRBJ2-1; CDR3 protein: CASSFPRAGQGQVSYNEQFF
V gene: TRBV2; clone size: NA; J gene: TRBJ2-3; CDR3 protein: CASSLTSTGQYF
V gene: TRBV6-5; clone size: NA; J gene: TRBJ1-5; CDR3 protein: CASSPTTGLYQPQHF
V gene: TRBV9; clone size: NA; J gene: TRBJ2-1; CDR3 protein: CVSSGDSLPSYNEQFF
V gene: TRBV27; clone size: NA; J gene: TRBJ2-6; CDR3 protein: CASRFLGQASGANVLTF
V gene: TRBV3-1; clone size: NA; J gene: TRBJ1-4; CDR3 protein: CASSPQNMATNEKLFF
V gene: TRBV6-2/TRBV6-3; clone size: few; J gene: TRBJ2-1; CDR3 protein: CASNGGQGDNEQFF
V gene: TRBV10-3; clone size: NA; J gene: TRBJ2-3; CDR3 protein: CATIKDLASVSTDTQYF
V gene: TRBV7-9; clone size: NA; J gene: TRBJ2-7; CDR3 protein: CASSLDSVGSSYEQYF
V gene: TRBV5-1; clone size: NA; J gene: TRBJ1-1; CDR3 protein: CASSLTSLRTEAFF
V gene: TRBV30; clone size: NA; J gene: NA; CDR3 protein: CAWNVLETQYF
V gene: TRBV10-2; clone size: NA; J gene: TRBJ2-7; CDR3 protein: CASSEGSGLAGKLYEQYF
V gene: TRBV20-1; clone size: once; J gene: TRBJ2-3; CDR3 protein: CSAGQVADTQYF
V gene: TRBV7-2; clone size: NA; J gene: NA; CDR3 protein: CASSYRDNYEQYF